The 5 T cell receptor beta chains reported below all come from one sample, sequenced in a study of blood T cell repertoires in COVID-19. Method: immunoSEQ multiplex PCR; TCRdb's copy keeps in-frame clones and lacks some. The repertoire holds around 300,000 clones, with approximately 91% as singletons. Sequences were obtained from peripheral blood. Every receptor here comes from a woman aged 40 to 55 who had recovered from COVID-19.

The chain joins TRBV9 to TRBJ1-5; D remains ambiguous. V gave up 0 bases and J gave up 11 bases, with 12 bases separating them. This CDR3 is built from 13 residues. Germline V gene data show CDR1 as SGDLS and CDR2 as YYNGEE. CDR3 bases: TGTGCCAGCAGCGTAGACGCCCAATCAGCCCAGCATTTT. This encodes CASSVDAQSAQHF.

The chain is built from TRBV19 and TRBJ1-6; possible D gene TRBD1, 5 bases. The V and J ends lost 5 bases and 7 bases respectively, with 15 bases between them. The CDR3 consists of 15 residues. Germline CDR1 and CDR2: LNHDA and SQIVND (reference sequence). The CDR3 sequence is CASSDGGELNSPLHF. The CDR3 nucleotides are TGTGCCAGTAGTGACGGAGGGGAGTTAAATTCACCCCTCCACTTT.

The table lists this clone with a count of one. Written as DNA, the CDR3 is TGTGCCACCCCCCTCGGGAACGGTTTCTACAATGAGCAGTTCTTC. Its translation is CATPLGNGFYNEQFF. The gene calls are TRBV2 and TRBJ2-1; tentatively, D is TRBD2 (5 bases). This CDR3 comprises 15 residues. Trimming removed 10 bases at V and 3 bases at J, with 19 bases between. The germline V gene has CDR1 SNHLY and CDR2 FYNNEI.

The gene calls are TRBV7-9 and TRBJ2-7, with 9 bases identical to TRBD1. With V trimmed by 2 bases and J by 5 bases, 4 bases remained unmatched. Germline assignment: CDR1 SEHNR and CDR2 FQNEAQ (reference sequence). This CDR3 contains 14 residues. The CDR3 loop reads CASSLSRDRDEQYF. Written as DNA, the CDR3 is TGTGCCAGCAGCTTATCCCGGGACAGGGACGAGCAGTACTTC.

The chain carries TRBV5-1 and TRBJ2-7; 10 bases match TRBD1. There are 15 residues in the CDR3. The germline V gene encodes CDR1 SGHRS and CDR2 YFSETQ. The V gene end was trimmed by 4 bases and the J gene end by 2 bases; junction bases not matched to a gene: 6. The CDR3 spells CASSPGQGETYEQYF. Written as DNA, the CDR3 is TGCGCCAGCAGCCCAGGACAGGGGGAAACCTACGAGCAGTACTTC.